This is a list of T cell receptor beta chains from one sample in a study of T-cell reconstitution after alpha-beta-depleted transplantation in children. TCRdb used MiXCR to reprocess the PCR reads, holding one entry per CDR3 protein. Here the sample spans a few hundred thousand distinct CDR3 sequences, 20% to 30% being singletons. Sequences were derived from PBMCs, mostly from graft donor cells, sampled 360 days after TCRalphabeta/CD19-depleted stem cell transplant. Source of these receptors: a female patient between 2 and 10 years old who had a stem cell transplant for congenital amegakaryocytic thrombocytopenia, so the T cells may come from the graft donor. Each CDR3 is given with its conserved first and last residue. D genes are given only for firm matches. Size tells how often a clone was seen (once, few, many) or the class of an expanded clone, and some rows leave it out.

>NA|TRBV28|NA|TRBJ2-7
CASSLRTVFSYEQYF
TGTGCCAGCAGTCTCCGGACAGTTTTTTCCTACGAGCAGTACTTC
>NA|TRBV20-1|NA|TRBJ2-3
CSATKISGVSTDTQYF
TGCAGTGCTACTAAAATTTCGGGGGTTAGCACAGATACGCAGTATTTT
>NA|TRBV30|NA|TRBJ1-2
CAWRGAAYGYTF
TGTGCCTGGAGGGGGGCTGCCTATGGCTACACCTTC
>NA|TRBV7-2|TRBD2|TRBJ2-1
CASSQTSGRHNEQFF
TGTGCCAGCAGCCAGACTAGCGGGAGGCACAATGAGCAGTTCTTC
>few|TRBV4-1|TRBD1|TRBJ2-3
CASSQGQATSTDTQYF
TGCGCCAGCAGCCAGGGACAGGCCACTAGCACAGATACGCAGTATTTT
>few|TRBV20-1|NA|TRBJ2-3
CSANSQLPTDTQYF
TGCAGTGCTAACTCACAGCTTCCCACAGATACGCAGTATTTT
>many|TRBV10-3|TRBD1|TRBJ1-4
CAISRDRGGEKLFF
TGTGCCATCAGCCGGGACAGGGGTGGCGAAAAACTGTTTTTT
>NA|TRBV12-3/TRBV12-4|NA|TRBJ2-5
CASSPPRTIQETQYF
TGTGCCAGCAGTCCCCCTCGGACAATACAAGAGACCCAGTACTTC
>NA|TRBV6-1|TRBD2|TRBJ2-3
CASWTSGGLGTQYF
TGTGCCAGCTGGACTAGCGGGGGGTTAGGTACGCAGTATTTT
>NA|TRBV29-1|NA|TRBJ1-2
CSVGTRDTSGYTF
TGCAGCGTTGGAACGAGGGACACCAGTGGCTACACCTTC
>NA|TRBV12-3/TRBV12-4|TRBD1|TRBJ2-7
CASSSPPTGGEQYF
TGTGCCAGCAGTTCCCCACCGACAGGGGGCGAGCAGTACTTC
>NA|TRBV7-6|NA|TRBJ1-2
CASSLESGRGGGYTF
TGTGCCAGCAGCTTAGAGTCAGGGCGGGGAGGAGGCTACACCTTC
>few|TRBV7-3|NA|TRBJ2-3
CASSPQPRPGTDTQYF
TGTGCCAGCAGCCCTCAGCCCCGGCCGGGGACAGATACGCAGTATTTT
>many|TRBV20-1|NA|TRBJ2-7
CSARGALSYEQYF
TGCAGTGCTAGAGGTGCTCTCTCCTACGAGCAGTACTTC
>NA|TRBV7-6|NA|TRBJ2-5
CASSPFRDLVYF
TGTGCCAGCAGCCCTTTTCGGGATCTTGTGTACTTC
>NA|TRBV20-1|TRBD2|TRBJ2-1
CSARRRLAGSHEQFF
TGCAGTGCTAGAAGAAGACTAGCGGGTTCCCATGAGCAGTTCTTC
>many|TRBV20-1|NA|TRBJ1-1
CSAPDRGDTEAFF
TGCAGTGCTCCCGACAGAGGGGACACTGAAGCTTTCTTT
>NA|TRBV11-2|TRBD1|TRBJ2-5
CASSLATGVGETQYF
TGTGCCAGCAGCTTAGCGACAGGGGTAGGAGAGACCCAGTACTTC
>few|TRBV29-1|TRBD1|TRBJ2-2
CSVSGTENTGELFF
TGCAGCGTTTCCGGGACAGAGAACACCGGGGAGCTGTTTTTT
>NA|TRBV6-2/TRBV6-3|NA|TRBJ2-2
CASSYYSNTGELFF
TGTGCCAGCAGTTATTACAGCAACACCGGGGAGCTGTTTTTT
>few|TRBV19|NA|TRBJ2-4
CASSPPPLGAGDIQYF
TGTGCCAGTAGTCCGCCTCCCCTTGGGGCCGGCGACATTCAGTACTTC
>NA|TRBV7-9|NA|TRBJ1-2
CASSLAQGRYGYTF
TGTGCCAGCAGCTTAGCGCAGGGACGCTATGGCTACACCTTC
>few|TRBV5-1|NA|TRBJ2-1
CASSSGQHSYNEQFF
TGCGCCAGCAGCAGTGGACAGCACTCCTACAATGAGCAGTTCTTC
>NA|TRBV11-2|TRBD2|TRBJ2-4
CASSLVIAGGPSKNIQYF
TGTGCCAGCAGCTTAGTCATAGCGGGAGGGCCATCCAAAAACATTCAGTACTTC
>NA|TRBV3-1|NA|TRBJ1-2
CASSQFLPYGYTF
TGTGCCAGCAGCCAATTTCTTCCCTATGGCTACACCTTC
>NA|TRBV27|NA|TRBJ2-1
CASSFRAGDEQFF
TGTGCCAGCAGTTTTAGGGCAGGGGATGAGCAGTTCTTC
>NA|TRBV4-2|NA|TRBJ1-1
CASSQEGQNTEAFF
TGTGCCAGCAGCCAAGAGGGACAGAACACTGAAGCTTTCTTT
>NA|TRBV21-1|NA|TRBJ2-3
CASLLRGTDTQYF
TGTGCCAGCTTGCTCAGGGGGACGGATACGCAGTATTTT
>many|TRBV29-1|TRBD2|TRBJ2-1
CSVEVPSGGYVDEQFF
TGCAGCGTTGAAGTCCCTAGCGGGGGGTATGTTGATGAGCAGTTCTTC
>NA|TRBV5-4|TRBD1|TRBJ1-1
CASSLVPGQFTEAFF
TGTGCCAGCAGCTTAGTCCCGGGACAGTTTACTGAAGCTTTCTTT
>NA|TRBV11-2|NA|TRBJ2-7
CASSLQGYSYEQYF
TGTGCCAGCAGCTTACAGGGCTACTCCTACGAGCAGTACTTC
>many|TRBV5-1|NA|TRBJ2-2
CASSLDSVTPNTGELFF
TGCGCCAGCAGCTTGGATTCTGTGACTCCGAACACCGGGGAGCTGTTTTTT
>many|TRBV12-3/TRBV12-4|NA|TRBJ1-1
CAPYCTGMNTEAFF
TGTGCCCCCTACTGCACCGGTATGAACACTGAAGCTTTCTTT
>NA|TRBV4-2|NA|TRBJ2-5
CASSLFPGTKQETQYF
TGTGCCAGCAGCCTCTTCCCCGGGACAAAACAAGAGACCCAGTACTTC
>NA|TRBV7-6|NA|TRBJ1-3
CASSPRDGSGNTIYF
TGTGCCAGCAGCCCTCGGGACGGCTCTGGAAACACCATATATTTT
>NA|TRBV28|TRBD2|TRBJ2-5
CASLTSGRRETQYF
TGTGCCAGCCTGACTAGCGGGAGGAGGGAGACCCAGTACTTC
>few|TRBV28|TRBD1|TRBJ1-2
CASSLTTGGLNYGYTF
TGTGCCAGCAGTTTAACAACAGGGGGACTCAACTATGGCTACACCTTC
>few|TRBV5-1|NA|TRBJ1-1
CASSLFPNRNTEAFF
TGCGCCAGCAGCTTGTTTCCCAACAGGAACACTGAAGCTTTCTTT
>NA|TRBV20-1|NA|TRBJ1-2
CSVTIRDRYGYTF
TGCAGTGTCACCATCCGGGACCGCTATGGCTACACCTTC
>NA|TRBV4-2|NA|TRBJ2-3
CASSQAVGAVGADTQYF
TGTGCCAGCAGCCAGGCAGTGGGGGCGGTGGGTGCAGATACGCAGTATTTT
>few|TRBV20-1|NA|TRBJ2-1
CSARKLINEQFF
TGCAGTGCTAGAAAATTGATTAATGAGCAGTTCTTC
>few|TRBV6-2/TRBV6-3|NA|TRBJ2-7
CASSYLKGHPLISYEQYF
TGTGCCAGCAGTTACTTAAAGGGACACCCCCTAATCTCCTACGAGCAGTACTTC
>NA|TRBV5-1|NA|TRBJ2-7
CASSLGAGVRSEQYF
TGCGCCAGCAGCTTGGGAGCAGGGGTAAGATCCGAGCAGTACTTC
>NA|TRBV27|NA|TRBJ2-1
CASSFLTVEFKFF
TGTGCCAGCAGTTTCTTGACAGTCGAGTTCAAGTTCTTC
>few|TRBV4-3|TRBD1|TRBJ2-7
CASSQDSYRGLYEQYF
TGCGCCAGCAGCCAAGACTCGTACAGGGGGCTCTACGAGCAGTACTTC
>NA|TRBV2|NA|TRBJ2-1
CASSSEGAPSNEQFF
TGTGCCAGCTCCAGTGAGGGAGCCCCGAGCAATGAGCAGTTCTTC
>few|TRBV19|NA|TRBJ2-1
CASSRRFEQFF
TGTGCCAGTAGTAGGCGCTTCGAGCAGTTCTTC
>many|TRBV29-1|NA|TRBJ2-3
CSVADTQYF
TGCAGCGTTGCGGATACGCAGTATTTT
>NA|TRBV12-3/TRBV12-4|NA|TRBJ2-2
CASSSRWELYTGELFF
TGTGCCAGCAGTTCTAGGTGGGAGCTATACACCGGGGAGCTGTTTTTT
>few|TRBV27|TRBD2|TRBJ2-3
CASSLAGGRIDTQYF
TGTGCCAGCAGTTTAGCGGGGGGGCGTATAGATACGCAGTATTTT
>NA|TRBV27|NA|TRBJ2-7
CASSLGSFYEQYF
TGTGCCAGCAGTTTAGGGAGCTTCTACGAGCAGTACTTC
>few|TRBV20-1|NA|TRBJ2-1
CSASRTRYNEQFF
TGCAGTGCTAGCCGTACTAGGTACAATGAGCAGTTCTTC
>NA|TRBV20-1|NA|TRBJ2-4
CSAWEIAKNIQYF
TGCAGTGCTTGGGAAATAGCCAAAAACATTCAGTACTTC
>NA|TRBV5-1|NA|TRBJ2-3
CASRIGGGADTQYF
TGCGCCAGCAGAATCGGGGGTGGGGCAGATACGCAGTATTTT
>few|TRBV25-1|NA|TRBJ1-4
CASSEQGFREKLFF
TGTGCCAGCAGTGAACAGGGGTTTCGTGAAAAACTGTTTTTT
>few|TRBV28|NA|TRBJ2-3
CASSFLGPSTDTQYF
TGTGCCAGCAGTTTCTTGGGACCTAGCACAGATACGCAGTATTTT
>NA|TRBV5-1|NA|TRBJ1-5
CASSFRGGGQPQHF
TGCGCCAGCAGCTTCAGGGGTGGGGGGCAGCCCCAGCATTTT
>few|TRBV28|NA|TRBJ2-3
CASSLITSESTDTQYF
TGTGCCAGCAGTTTAATTACCAGCGAGAGCACAGATACGCAGTATTTT
>few|TRBV13|NA|TRBJ2-5
CASSSLGISDRLKLGQETQYF
TGTGCCAGCAGCTCTTTAGGAATTTCGGACCGCCTAAAGTTGGGACAAGAGACCCAGTACTTC
>NA|TRBV20-1|NA|TRBJ1-5
CSARAGYSNQPQHF
TGCAGTGCTAGAGCAGGATATAGCAATCAGCCCCAGCATTTT